This TCR beta chain was retrieved from a study of CD8+ T cells in alopecia areata. Study conclusions and caveats: Researchers reported that TCR sharing among patients proved less clear than in mice, possibly HLA-linked.

This CDR3 comprises 15 residues. Germline V gene sequence: CDR1 SEHNR, CDR2 FQNEAQ (reference sequence). V gave up 11 bases and J gave up 0 bases, with 16 bases separating them. TCR sequencing used cDNA made by reverse transcription of extracted RNA. The assay was immunoSEQ multiplex PCR, and TCRdb's table has in-frame clones only and misses some. Found here are roughly 150,000 clones, approximately 65% of them singletons; the top ten hold around 34%. As for this clone: Its target is not known.

The sample comprised CD8+ T cells sorted from blood. The chain links TRBV7-9 to TRBJ2-2; D gene uncertain. This clonotype originated in a human donor in good health. CDR3 nucleotide sequence: TGTGCCGGCCAACTTCTGACTTCGAACACCGGGGAGCTGTTTTTT. This translates into CAGQLLTSNTGELFF.